This TCR beta chain was identified in a study of post-analysis software for immune sequencing data. Whole-study findings and limits: Controls had lower frequencies than patients of five or six TRBV segments, which included TRBV5-6, TRBV5-1 and TRBV20-1. Controls significantly exceeded multiple sclerosis patients in normalized Chao1 diversity. Batch-mates among the samples co-clustered strongly by F measure.

Unique molecular identifiers tagged the TCR beta cDNA libraries. MiXCR, applied by TCRdb to the PCR reads, yields one record per CDR3 protein. The table records hundreds of thousands of distinct CDR3 sequences, approximately 30% of them present only once. The CDR3 totals 16 residues. V was pared by 3 bases and J by 5 bases, with 7 bases of the junction left unmatched. CDR1 is KGHDR, CDR2 SFDVKD, per germline. Of note for this clonotype: Its target is not known.

The sequenced sample was blood. This rearrangement joins TRBV24-1 to TRBJ2-3; 10 positions agree with TRBD1. The receptor comes from a girl under 18 with multiple sclerosis. As DNA, the CDR3 is TGTGCCACCAGTGATGTCGACAGGGGGCGAGGAGATACGCAGTATTTT. Its protein is CATSDVDRGRGDTQYF.